Included here is one T cell receptor (beta chain) sequence, with context. Its specificity is not known. Between the trimmed V and J ends, which lost 5 bases and 4 bases, there was a span of 13 bases. This CDR3 is 14 amino acids long. Germline lookup yields CDR1 MNHEY and CDR2 SMNVEV (reference sequence). The assay was immunoSEQ multiplex PCR, and TCRdb's table has in-frame clones only and misses some. The sample shows approximately 150,000 clones, 85% to 90% of them seen only once. The data derive from a study of T cell responses to AZD1222 COVID-19 vaccine. Study-wide points: Donors skewed white British and female; clonal diversity was possibly underestimated. Within unmutated variant regions lay the reported targets of nearly half of spike-specific TCRs.

Sequences were derived from peripheral blood, sampled on day 0 of AZD1222 vaccination. This clonotype was sampled from an adult in good health. The V call is TRBV27, the J call TRBJ2-3; D not certain. Here the CDR3 reads CASSRQSWADTQYF. The CDR3 DNA reads TGTGCCAGCAGTCGGCAATCGTGGGCAGATACGCAGTATTTT.